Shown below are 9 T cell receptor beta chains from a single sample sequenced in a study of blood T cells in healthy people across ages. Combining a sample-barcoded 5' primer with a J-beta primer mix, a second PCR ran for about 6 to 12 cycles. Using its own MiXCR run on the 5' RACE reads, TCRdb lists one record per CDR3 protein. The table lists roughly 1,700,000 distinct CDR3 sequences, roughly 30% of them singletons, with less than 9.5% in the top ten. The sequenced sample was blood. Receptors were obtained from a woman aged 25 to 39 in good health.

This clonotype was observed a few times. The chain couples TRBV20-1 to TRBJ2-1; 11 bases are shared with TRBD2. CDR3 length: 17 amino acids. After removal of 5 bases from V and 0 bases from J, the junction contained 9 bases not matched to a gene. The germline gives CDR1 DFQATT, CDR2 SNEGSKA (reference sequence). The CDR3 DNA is TGCAGTGCTCCCCCTCGACTAGCGGGAAGCTCCTACAATGAGCAGTTCTTC. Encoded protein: CSAPPRLAGSSYNEQFF.

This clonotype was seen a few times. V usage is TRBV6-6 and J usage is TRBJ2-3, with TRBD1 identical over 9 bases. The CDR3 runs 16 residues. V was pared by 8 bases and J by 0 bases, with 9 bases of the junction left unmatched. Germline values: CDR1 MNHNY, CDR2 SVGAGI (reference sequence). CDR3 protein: CASRLWTGASTDTQYF. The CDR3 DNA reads TGTGCCAGCCGTTTGTGGACAGGGGCTAGCACAGATACGCAGTATTTT.

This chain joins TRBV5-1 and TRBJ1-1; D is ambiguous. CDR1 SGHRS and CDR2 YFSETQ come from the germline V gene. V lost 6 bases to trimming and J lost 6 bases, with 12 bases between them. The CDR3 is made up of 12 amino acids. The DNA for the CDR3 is TGCGCCAGCAAGAGAGGTGATTCTGAAGCTTTCTTT. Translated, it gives CASKRGDSEAFF. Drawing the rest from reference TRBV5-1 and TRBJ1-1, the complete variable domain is KAGVTQTPRYLIKTRGQQVTLSCSPISGHRSVSWYQQTPGQGLQFLFEYFSETQRNKGNFPGRFSGRQFSNSRSEMNVSTLELGDSALYLCASKRGDSEAFFGQGTRLTVV.

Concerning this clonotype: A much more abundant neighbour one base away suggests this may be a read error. CDR3 protein: CASSLVSKGVKYNEQYF. The CDR3 nucleotides are TGTGCCAGCAGCTTAGTTTCAAAAGGGGTGAAGTACAATGAGCAGTACTTC. This rearrangement joins TRBV11-2 to TRBJ2-1; possible D gene TRBD1, 5 bases. The J call may be mistaken, given a closer DNA end match to TRBJ2-7. Germline V gene sequence: CDR1 SGHAT, CDR2 FQNNGV. The CDR3 is 17 amino acids.

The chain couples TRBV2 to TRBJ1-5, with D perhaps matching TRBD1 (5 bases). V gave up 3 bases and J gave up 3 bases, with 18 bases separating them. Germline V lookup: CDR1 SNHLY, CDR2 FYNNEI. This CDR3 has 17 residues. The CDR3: CASSEITGLGPNQPQHF. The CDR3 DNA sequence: TGTGCCAGCAGTGAGATAACAGGTTTAGGCCCCAATCAGCCCCAGCATTTT.

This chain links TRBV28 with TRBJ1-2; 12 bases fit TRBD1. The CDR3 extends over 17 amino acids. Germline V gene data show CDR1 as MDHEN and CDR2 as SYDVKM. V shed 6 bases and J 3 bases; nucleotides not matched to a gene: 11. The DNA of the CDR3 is TGTGCCAGCAGCGAGACAGGGACAGGGGGCCCTGACTATGGCTACACCTTC. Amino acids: CASSETGTGGPDYGYTF.

The CDR3 sequence is CASSELAKSYEQYF. Written as DNA, the CDR3 is TGTGCCAGCAGCGAGCTAGCGAAATCCTACGAGCAGTACTTC. The V call is TRBV3-1, the J call TRBJ2-7, with D possibly matching TRBD2 (6 bases). CDR3 length equals 14 residues. Germline CDR1 is LGHDT and CDR2 is YNNKEL (reference sequence). V was clipped by 5 bases and J by 1 base, with 12 bases between them.

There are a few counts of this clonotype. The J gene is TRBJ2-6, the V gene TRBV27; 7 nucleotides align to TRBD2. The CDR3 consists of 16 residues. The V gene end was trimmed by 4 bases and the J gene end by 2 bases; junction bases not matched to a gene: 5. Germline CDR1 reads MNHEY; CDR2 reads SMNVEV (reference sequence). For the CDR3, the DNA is TGTGCCAGCAGTTACGCCGCGGGAGCTGGGGCCAACGTCCTGACTTTC. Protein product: CASSYAAGAGANVLTF.

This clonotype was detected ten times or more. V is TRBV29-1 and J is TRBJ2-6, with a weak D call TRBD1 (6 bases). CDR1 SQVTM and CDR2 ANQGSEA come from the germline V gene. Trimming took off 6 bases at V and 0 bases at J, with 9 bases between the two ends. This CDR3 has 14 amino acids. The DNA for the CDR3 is TGCAGCGTCCTAGGGGGCTCTGGGGCCAACGTCCTGACTTTC. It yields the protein CSVLGGSGANVLTF.